The T cell receptor (beta chain) under discussion was sequenced for a study of OX40 agonist ivuxolimab in advanced cancers. The overall study: Ivuxolimab, an agonist antibody against OX40 (CD134), was given to patients.

Remarks on this clone: Its antigen is not identified.

Study results and caveats: It was also the case that some nonresponders had low normalized T-cell clonal expansion. With doses of 0.1 to 3.0 mg/kg, CD4+ and CD8+ blood T cells had undergone clonal expansion by week 6.

The CDR3 covers 15 residues. Germline values: CDR1 SGHTA, CDR2 FQGTGA. The V and J ends lost 2 bases and 0 bases respectively, with 8 bases between them. The protocol was immunoSEQ multiplex PCR, while the TCRdb copy is restricted to in-frame clones and leaves out a portion. This sample has tens of thousands of clones, with 87% found just once. Autoimmune disease history or systemic immunosuppression barred patients. The receptor's source is an adult with an advanced solid tumor such as melanoma, head and neck, liver or kidney cancer. Sequencing was performed on CD4+ or CD8+ T cells sorted from blood, taken in a trial of the OX40 agonist ivuxolimab. The V gene is TRBV7-3, the J gene TRBJ1-5; D ambiguous. This chain's CDR3 is CASSLEWPSNQPQHF. The CDR3 nucleotides read TGTGCCAGCAGCTTAGAGTGGCCTAGCAATCAGCCCCAGCATTTT.